The clone carrying this TCR beta chain has only a few counts. Its antigen is currently unknown. Investigators reverse transcribed all isolated RNA, so they sequenced expressed TCRB transcripts. The table came from immunoSEQ multiplex PCR; TCRdb's copy has only in-frame clones and leaves some out. The repertoire holds around 360,000 clones, roughly 12% seen once, with about 0.01% in the top ten. The data are from a study of beta chain features in type 1 diabetes. Germline CDR1 reads LNHDA; CDR2 reads SQIVND (reference sequence). Trimming stripped 3 bases from V and 1 base from J, with 12 bases between. CDR3 length: 15 amino acids. Only one heparinised blood draw was taken per donor, and its volume averaged around 110 mL. Study-wide findings and caveats: There was a possibility that cDNA sequencing over-represented cells with high TCR expression. Whether HLA type affects TCRB rearrangement stayed undetermined in the present work. There was a moderate but significant shortening of TCRB CDR3s in all four CD4+ subsets of Type 1 diabetes patients.

The chain carries TRBV19 and TRBJ2-5, with D tentatively TRBD2 (6 bases). The material sequenced was naive CD4+ T cells from blood. This receptor was taken from a woman aged 18-35 years with type 1 diabetes. CDR3 residues: CASSMVGLPQETQYF. The CDR3 DNA reads as TGTGCCAGTAGTATGGTGGGACTCCCCCAAGAGACCCAGTACTTC.